The following is a T cell receptor beta chain sequence with its context. In the original workflow: Reference gene primer amplification gave nucleated cell count estimates. Profiled with immunoSEQ multiplex PCR; TCRdb holds only in-frame clones, not every one. The V and J calls and clone size come from that table; D and trimming were worked out from the DNA. Of about 130,000 clones listed, roughly 79% were seen once; the top ten hold 11%. This record belongs to a study of blood T cell repertoires in COVID-19. Overall study context: Samples came from the United States, Italy and Spain, spanning acute and convalescent COVID-19. Nucleic acid was either cDNA or gDNA, and it came from T cells, B-cell-depleted T cells, or PBMCs.

This CDR3 has 15 residues. From germline, CDR1 is MNHNY and CDR2 SVGAGI (reference sequence). The V and J ends lost 6 bases and 3 bases respectively, with 17 bases between them. Material: peripheral blood. The receptor comes from a human donor in a cohort sampled during active COVID-19. V is TRBV6-6 and J is TRBJ1-1, with a tentative D call TRBD1 (5 bases). CDR3 sequence reads: CASRGQGNGDTEAFF. The CDR3 DNA follows: TGTGCCAGCAGGGGGCAAGGCAATGGGGACACTGAAGCTTTCTTT.